The present TCR beta chain was sequenced within a study of identical twins. Details on this clonotype: Its antigen is still unknown.

Template switching introduced a universal primer site, and the cDNA bore unique molecular identifiers. Each CDR3 protein is one row after TCRdb ran MiXCR on the 5' RACE reads. Of 1.5 million to 2 million distinct CDR3 sequences in the sample, around 29% were seen once. General study points: Insertions ran lower in abundant cord blood beta clonotypes, though not in memory repertoires. These conclusions were based on statistical analysis (cross-sectional, not following the same donors).

The V end lost 0 bases, the J end lost 1 base, and 14 bases lay between the germline ends. CDR1 is LGHNA, CDR2 YNFKEQ, per germline. The CDR3 has 17 amino acids. The source material was cord blood. The receptor's source is a newborn girl in good health. V is TRBV4-2 and J is TRBJ2-3, with D maybe TRBD2 (7 bases). Here the CDR3 DNA reads TGTGCCAGCAGCCAAGAGTCCCGCGGGGGCCGCACAGATACGCAGTATTTT. As protein: CASSQESRGGRTDTQYF.